The 21 T cell receptor beta chains below all came from one sample that was sequenced in a study of CD8 T cells in ankylosing spondylitis. TCRdb fed the 5' RACE reads into MiXCR, producing one record per CDR3 protein. The data show hundreds of thousands of distinct CDR3 sequences, roughly an eighth seen once. Study-wide findings and caveats: Roughly eight highly homologous variants formed a TCR beta motif that appeared characteristic of ankylosing spondylitis blood.

These receptors are not linked to any known antigen. Sequences were obtained from blood, either unsorted or a sorted T cell fraction (not recorded which). The receptors shown here come from a male donor with ankylosing spondylitis.

V gene TRBV12-3 or TRBV12-4 combines with J gene TRBJ2-1; 8 bases match TRBD1. V trimming: 5 bases; J trimming: 0 bases; junction bases outside the gene matches: 9. This CDR3 is 17 amino acids long. The CDR3 sequence is CASSLRTGTFSYNEQFF. The CDR3 DNA is TGTGCCAGCAGTCTCCGGACAGGGACCTTCTCCTACAATGAGCAGTTCTTC.

J is TRBJ1-5 and V is TRBV6-1, with D possibly TRBD1 on 6 matching bases. The V gene lost 2 bases and the J gene lost 6 bases, with 14 bases spanning the gap. This CDR3 has 15 amino acids. Germline lookup yields CDR1 MNHNS and CDR2 SASEGT. The CDR3: CASSETPGAVQPQHF. As DNA, the CDR3 is TGTGCCAGCAGTGAAACCCCGGGGGCGGTTCAGCCCCAGCATTTT.

This clonotype has more than one count but fewer than ten. The chain has TRBV6-1 and TRBJ2-1; 10 bases match TRBD2. The V and J ends lost 2 bases and 4 bases, in that order; junction bases with no gene match: 5. CDR1 MNHNS and CDR2 SASEGT come from the germline V gene. The CDR3 extends over 16 amino acids. CDR3 residues: CASSEYRTSGYNEQFF. Here the CDR3 DNA reads TGTGCCAGCAGTGAATACAGGACTAGCGGTTACAATGAGCAGTTCTTC.

The chain recombines TRBV7-9 with TRBJ2-3; TRBD2 aligns across 8 bases. The germline CDR1 and CDR2 sequences are SEHNR and FQNEAQ (reference sequence). This CDR3 contains 17 residues. The trim removed 5 bases at V and 0 bases at J, leaving 10 bases unmatched. The CDR3 DNA sequence: TGTGCCAGCAGCCGGCGGCATAGCGGGAAGAGCACAGATACGCAGTATTTT. It codes for CASSRRHSGKSTDTQYF.

The rearrangement links TRBV20-1 to TRBJ2-1; D might be TRBD1 or TRBD2, each matching 6 bases. The V gene lost 3 bases and the J gene lost 4 bases, with 13 bases spanning the gap. The CDR3 runs to 14 residues. Germline CDR1 is DFQATT and CDR2 is SNEGSKA (reference sequence). CDR3 sequence reads: CSARLGGAYNEQFF. In DNA form, the CDR3 reads TGCAGTGCTAGGTTGGGGGGCGCTTACAATGAGCAGTTCTTC.

The table lists this clonotype with many counts. The rearrangement links TRBV24-1 to TRBJ2-7; D is unresolved. The CDR3 runs 13 residues. The V gene's germline CDR1 is KGHDR and CDR2 SFDVKD. V lost 2 bases and J lost 7, with 11 bases in between. CDR3 in amino acids: CATSDSALGEQYF. CDR3 coding DNA: TGTGCCACCAGTGATTCCGCATTAGGTGAGCAGTACTTC.

This chain links TRBV20-1 with TRBJ2-7; D remains unclear. The CDR3 consists of 12 residues. CDR1 is DFQATT and CDR2 is SNEGSKA in the germline V gene (reference sequence). V lost 5 bases and J 2 bases, leaving 10 bases between the germline ends. This CDR3 reads CSAQFPPYEQYF. CDR3 nucleotide sequence: TGCAGTGCTCAATTCCCCCCCTACGAGCAGTACTTC.

The V gene is TRBV15, the J gene TRBJ1-6; D gene unclear. V was cut by 3 bases and J by 7 bases, with 10 bases left in between. Looked up from germline, CDR1 is LNHNV and CDR2 is YYDKDF (reference sequence). This CDR3 comprises 14 residues. The CDR3 protein is CATSRGAWNSPLHF. DNA for the CDR3: TGTGCCACCAGCAGGGGCGCCTGGAATTCACCCCTCCACTTT.

The V gene is TRBV15, the J gene TRBJ2-1; D unresolved. Looked up from germline, CDR1 is LNHNV and CDR2 is YYDKDF (reference sequence). Trimming removed 4 bases at V and 8 bases at J, with 15 bases between. The CDR3 has 14 residues. The CDR3 region is CATSNRRTTDEQFF. As DNA, the CDR3 is TGTGCCACCAGCAACCGACGGACGACGGATGAGCAGTTCTTC. The full variable domain, its missing parts supplied by reference TRBV15 and TRBJ2-1, is DAMVIQNPRYQVTQFGKPVTLSCSQTLNHNVMYWYQQKSSQAPKLLFHYYDKDFNNEADTPDNFQSRRPNTSFCFLDIRSPGLGDTAMYLCATSNRRTTDEQFFGPGTRLTVL.

This clonotype was seen a handful of times. The V gene is TRBV12-3 or TRBV12-4, the J gene TRBJ2-1; TRBD2 is a possible D gene (6 bases). This CDR3 comprises 14 residues. Deletions cut 7 bases from V and 1 base from J, with 11 bases between. CDR3: CASKVGGSYNEQFF. CDR3 DNA: TGTGCCAGCAAAGTAGGAGGGTCCTACAATGAGCAGTTCTTC.

This clonotype has just a few counts. The chain carries TRBV28 and TRBJ2-3; 9 nucleotides match TRBD2. This CDR3 comprises 18 residues. The germline V gene has CDR1 MDHEN and CDR2 SYDVKM. V was clipped by 1 base and J by 0 bases; unmatched bases: 8. The CDR3 loop is CASSLYEGLASSTDTQYF. Written as DNA, the CDR3 is TGTGCCAGCAGTTTATACGAAGGACTAGCGTCTAGCACAGATACGCAGTATTTT.

The sample holds a few counts of this clonotype. The chain employs TRBV20-1 and TRBJ1-4, with D possibly matching TRBD1 (6 bases). This CDR3 spans 12 amino acids. Germline loops: CDR1 DFQATT, CDR2 SNEGSKA (reference sequence). Trimming took 6 bases from V and 8 from J, leaving 13 bases between them. CDR3 bases: TGCAGTGCGAACAGGGAGGGCGAAAAACTGTTTTTT. Its translation: CSANREGEKLFF.

This clonotype was observed a handful of times. The chain is built from TRBV11-3 and TRBJ2-3, with TRBD1 as a possible D gene (5 bases). Germline V gene data show CDR1 as SGHNT and CDR2 as YENEEA. The CDR3 runs 15 residues. V lost 5 bases to trimming and J lost 4 bases, with 16 bases between them. This CDR3 reads CASSLRANFADTQYF. CDR3 sequence (DNA): TGTGCCAGCAGCCTCAGGGCCAACTTTGCAGATACGCAGTATTTT.

This clonotype was seen only a few times. This chain links TRBV3-1 with TRBJ1-1; 12 bases map to TRBD1. CDR1 and CDR2 (germline): LGHDT, YNNKEL (reference sequence). V shed 10 bases, J shed 2 bases, and the junction held 5 bases outside the gene matches. The CDR3 totals 14 residues. Here the CDR3 reads CATGQGAGNTEAFF. As DNA, the CDR3 is TGTGCCACGGGACAGGGGGCAGGAAACACTGAAGCTTTCTTT. The full variable domain, with the rest looked up from reference TRBV3-1 and TRBJ1-1, is DTAVSQTPKYLVTQMGNDKSIKCEQNLGHDTMYWYKQDSKKFLKIMFSYNNKELIINETVPNRFSPKSPDKAHLNLHINSLELGDSAVYFCATGQGAGNTEAFFGQGTRLTVV.

The rearrangement links TRBV7-6 to TRBJ1-1; a possible D gene is TRBD1 (5 bases). Germline-derived CDR1 and CDR2 are SGHVS and FNYEAQ. Trimming took off 5 bases at V and 4 bases at J, with 14 bases between the two ends. The length of the CDR3 is 14 residues. DNA of the CDR3: TGTGCCAGCAGCCCCCGGGACTCTGCCACTGAAGCTTTCTTT. This translates into CASSPRDSATEAFF.

There are many counts of this clonotype. The rearrangement joins TRBV5-5 to TRBJ1-2; the match to TRBD1 covers 8 bases. The trim removed 4 bases at V and 4 bases at J, leaving 6 bases unmatched. The CDR3 has 14 residues. Per the germline V gene, CDR1 is SGHKS and CDR2 is YYEKEE (reference sequence). Here the CDR3 reads CASSPRDRGYGYTF. The CDR3 nucleotides read TGTGCCAGCAGCCCCAGAGACAGGGGCTATGGCTACACCTTC.

This clonotype was counted a few times. CDR3 sequence reads: CASSSQGISEQYF. CDR3 bases: TGCGCCAGCAGCTCACAGGGGATCAGCGAGCAGTACTTC. This chain links TRBV5-1 with TRBJ2-7, with TRBD1 matching 7 bases. The CDR3 has 13 residues. Per germline, CDR1 SGHRS and CDR2 YFSETQ. Germline trimming cut 3 bases from V and 6 bases from J; bases unmatched to any gene: 6.

The chain uses TRBV4-1 and TRBJ2-7; D unresolved. The V gene's germline CDR1 is MGHRA and CDR2 YSYEKL. Trimming cost V 2 bases and J 1 base, with 15 bases left between them. The CDR3 runs to 16 residues. CDR3 sequence reads: CASSQTPQDISYEQYF. CDR3 DNA: TGCGCCAGCAGCCAAACCCCCCAGGATATTTCCTACGAGCAGTACTTC.

V gene TRBV11-2 combines with J gene TRBJ2-3; 12 nucleotides line up with TRBD2. Germline CDR1 reads SGHAT; CDR2 reads FQNNGV. V trimming: 4 bases; J trimming: 2 bases; junction bases outside the gene matches: 7. The CDR3 is made up of 17 amino acids. The CDR3 nucleotides read TGTGCCAGCAGCTCCCCGACTAGCGGGAGCTTCACAGATACGCAGTATTTT. It codes for CASSSPTSGSFTDTQYF. Full variable domain (outside the CDR3, taken from reference TRBV11-2 and TRBJ2-3): EAGVAQSPRYKIIEKRQSVAFWCNPISGHATLYWYQQILGQGPKLLIQFQNNGVVDDSQLPKDRFSAERLKGVDSTLKIQPAKLEDSAVYLCASSSPTSGSFTDTQYFGPGTRLTVL.

This clonotype showed up just a few times. This rearrangement joins TRBV20-1 to TRBJ2-7; 10 nucleotides agree with TRBD2. CDR1 and CDR2 from the germline V gene are DFQATT and SNEGSKA (reference sequence). The CDR3 is 15 amino acids. The trim removed 0 bases at V and 3 bases at J, leaving 5 bases unmatched. The DNA for the CDR3 is TGCAGTGCTAGAGATTCAAGCGGGGGGGACTACGAGCAGTACGTC. This codes for CSARDSSGGDYEQYV.

This clonotype turned up a few times. CDR3 protein: CSARGTGRQPQHF. CDR3 sequence (DNA): TGCAGTGCTAGGGGTACAGGGAGACAGCCCCAGCATTTT. The chain links TRBV20-1 to TRBJ1-5; a possible D gene is TRBD1 (6 bases). Germline V gene data show CDR1 as DFQATT and CDR2 as SNEGSKA (reference sequence). V was pared by 3 bases and J by 7 bases, with 13 bases between. The CDR3 loop spans 13 amino acids.